This T cell receptor beta chain was obtained from a study of shared clonotypes between healthy human individuals. Study details: A couple of female and a few male donors aged 18 to 49 were enrolled.

Among the unsorted PBMC samples, replicate PCRs used around 280 ng DNA, 30,000 to 35,000 T cell genomes. The protocol was immunoSEQ multiplex PCR, while the TCRdb copy is restricted to in-frame clones and leaves out a portion. The table includes 450,000 or so clones, 75% to 80% detected once. All donors were healthy HIV-negative adults lacking recent acute infections or vaccinations. Sequencing was carried out using PBMCs. The TCR originated in a woman aged 40 to 55 in good health. Some clones in this sample may be carry-over from other donors' samples.

The CDR3 DNA reads as TGTGCCTGGAGTGTGGAGGGCGGCACTGAAGCTTTCTTT. It is translated as CAWSVEGGTEAFF. This chain joins TRBV30 and TRBJ1-1; D unclear. The germline CDR1 and CDR2 sequences are GTSNPN and SVGIG (reference sequence). The CDR3 length is 13 residues. V dropped 0 bases and J dropped 4 bases, with 9 bases sitting between them.